One sample yielded the 26 T cell receptor beta chains listed below, sequenced in a study of cytomegalovirus exposure and HLA in healthy donors. Profiling relied on immunoSEQ multiplex PCR, and the TCRdb table lists in-frame clones only, not all of them. The sample includes some 250,000 clones, around 91% of them seen just once. The sample consisted of PBMCs. The receptors stem from a young woman in good health and CMV-seronegative.

This chain uses TRBV6-5 with TRBJ2-5; TRBD2 matches at 11 bases. The CDR3 is 14 amino acids. CDR1 MNHEY and CDR2 SVGAGI come from the germline V gene. V lost 5 bases, J lost 5 bases, and 4 bases stayed unmatched. As DNA, the CDR3 is TGTGCCAGCAGTAAATCTAGCGGGGGGGAGACCCAGTACTTC. Encoded protein: CASSKSSGGETQYF.

Concerning this clone: At one of its ends the junction is not consistent with the germline gene, which may arise from a read error. This chain links TRBV19 with TRBJ2-7; TRBD1 matches at 10 bases. This CDR3 has 15 amino acids. Germline V lookup: CDR1 LNHDA, CDR2 SQIVND (reference sequence). The DNA of the CDR3 is TGTGCCAGTAGCATTCGGGACAGGGGCTCCCACGAGCAGTACTTC. This translates into CASSIRDRGSHEQYF.

The genes are TRBV9 and TRBJ2-5, with 9 bases aligning to TRBD2. J was trimmed by 3 bases and V by 3 bases; bases with no gene match: 3. CDR1 SGDLS and CDR2 YYNGEE come from the germline V gene. CDR3 length: 14 residues. In DNA form, the CDR3 reads TGTGCCAGCAGCGCGTCTAGCGGGGAAGAGACCCAGTACTTC. Its protein product is CASSASSGEETQYF. Complete variable domain (other parts from reference TRBV9 and TRBJ2-5): DSGVTQTPKHLITATGQRVTLRCSPRSGDLSVYWYQQSLDQGLQFLIQYYNGEERAKGNILERFSAQQFPDLHSELNLSSLELGDSALYFCASSASSGEETQYFGPGTRLLVL.

As regards this clone: The sample contains more than one DNA sequence encoding this CDR3. This CDR3 is CASSLDRSTDTQYF. The CDR3 nucleotides are TGTGCCAGCAGCTTAGACAGGAGCACAGATACGCAGTATTTT. The chain couples TRBV7-2 to TRBJ2-3; possible D gene TRBD1, 5 bases. The CDR3 loop spans 14 amino acids. The V end was cut by 1 base, the J end by 0 bases, with 5 bases between. Germline V gene sequence: CDR1 SGHTA, CDR2 FQGNSA. Complete variable domain (other parts from reference TRBV7-2 and TRBJ2-3): GAGVSQSPSNKVTEKGKDVELRCDPISGHTALYWYRQSLGQGLEFLIYFQGNSAPDKSGLPSDRFSAERTGGSVSTLTIQRTQQEDSAVYLCASSLDRSTDTQYFGPGTRLTVL.

About this clone: At one of its ends the junction is not consistent with the germline gene, which may arise from a read error. The rearrangement joins TRBV11-2 to TRBJ2-5; 8 bases are a match to TRBD2. The CDR3 covers 14 residues. Per the germline V gene, CDR1 is SGHAT and CDR2 is FQNNGV. The CDR3 DNA is TGTGCCAGCAGTTTAGCGGGACAACAAGAGACCCAGTACTTC. It yields the protein CASSLAGQQETQYF. Full variable domain (remainder filled in from reference TRBV11-2 and TRBJ2-5): EAGVAQSPRYKIIEKRQSVAFWCNPISGHATLYWYQQILGQGPKLLIQFQNNGVVDDSQLPKDRFSAERLKGVDSTLKIQPAKLEDSAVYLCASSLAGQQETQYFGPGTRLLVL.

The chain is built from TRBV27 and TRBJ2-3, with TRBD2 identical over 9 bases. The trim removed 5 bases at V and 6 bases at J, leaving 15 bases unmatched. Per germline, CDR1 MNHEY and CDR2 SMNVEV (reference sequence). The CDR3 is 17 residues long. CDR3 in DNA: TGTGCCAGCAGTCCCCAATCCGAGGGCGGGGGGGCCGATACGCAGTATTTT. This sequence encodes CASSPQSEGGGADTQYF.

This chain links TRBV10-1 with TRBJ2-7; the match to TRBD2 covers 9 bases. CDR1 is WNHNN, CDR2 SYGVQD, per germline (reference sequence). The CDR3 extends over 15 amino acids. The junction had 4 bases not matched to a gene; V was cut back by 3 bases and J by 1 base. This CDR3 reads CASSEASGASYEQYF. In nucleotides, the CDR3 is TGCGCCAGCAGTGAAGCTAGCGGGGCATCCTACGAGCAGTACTTC.

V usage is TRBV7-8 and J usage is TRBJ1-3, with TRBD1 matching over 10 bases. The V and J ends lost 2 bases and 3 bases, in that order; junction bases with no gene match: 16. The CDR3 has 20 residues. Germline assignment: CDR1 SGHVS and CDR2 FQNEAQ. The CDR3 loop reads CASSLRPSVTGGKFGNTIYF. The CDR3 coding sequence is TGTGCCAGCAGCTTAAGGCCTAGCGTGACAGGGGGCAAGTTTGGAAACACCATATATTTT.

The chain uses TRBV28 and TRBJ1-1; 7 bases are shared with TRBD1. The CDR3 contains 14 residues. In germline, CDR1 is MDHEN, CDR2 SYDVKM. The ends lost 7 bases at V and 1 base at J; junction bases unmatched: 6. CDR3 residues: CASTPGGTNTEAFF. The CDR3 DNA reads TGTGCCAGCACTCCAGGGGGGACGAACACTGAAGCTTTCTTT.

J is TRBJ1-2 and V is TRBV6-1; no definite D call. Germline values: CDR1 MNHNS, CDR2 SASEGT. This CDR3 is 13 amino acids long. V was cut by 3 bases and J by 5 bases, with 10 bases left in between. The CDR3 protein is CASSDLGSYGYTF. The CDR3 nucleotides read TGTGCCAGCAGTGACCTAGGAAGTTATGGCTACACCTTC.

The rearrangement joins TRBV4-3 to TRBJ1-6; maybe TRBD1 (6 bases). Per the germline V gene, CDR1 is LGHNA and CDR2 is YSLEER. Trimming cost V 0 bases and J 5 bases, with 8 bases left between them. The CDR3 has 15 amino acids. Written as DNA, the CDR3 is TGCGCCAGCAGCCAAGACTACAGGGATAATTCACCCCTCCACTTT. Translation: CASSQDYRDNSPLHF.

This clone was observed once. This chain uses TRBV6-4 with TRBJ1-2, with a tentative D call TRBD1 (6 bases). The CDR3 is made up of 14 amino acids. Germline CDR1 and CDR2: MRHNA and SNTAGT. Between the trimmed V and J ends, which lost 7 bases and 3 bases, there was a span of 15 bases. The CDR3 sequence: CASTQERTDYGYTF. Here the CDR3 DNA reads TGTGCCAGCACCCAAGAGCGGACAGACTATGGCTACACCTTC.

The rearrangement uses TRBV5-4 and TRBJ2-3; 9 nucleotides match TRBD1. Per the germline V gene, CDR1 is SGHNT and CDR2 is YYREEE (reference sequence). The CDR3 has 16 residues. After removal of 5 bases from V and 1 base from J, the junction contained 8 bases not matched to a gene. The CDR3: CASRGYGDRGTDTQYF. The CDR3 DNA reads as TGTGCCAGCAGGGGGTACGGGGACAGGGGCACAGATACGCAGTATTTT.

The chain carries TRBV7-2 and TRBJ2-2; 10 positions match TRBD1. This CDR3 region has 15 residues. Germline V gene lookup returns CDR1 SGHTA and CDR2 FQGNSA. The junction had 2 bases not matched to a gene; V was cut back by 4 bases and J by 3 bases. This CDR3 reads CASSSDRGHTGELFF. The CDR3, as DNA: TGTGCCAGCAGCTCTGACAGGGGGCACACCGGGGAGCTGTTTTTT.

About this clone: Other DNA sequences in the sample encode the same CDR3. The rearrangement links TRBV5-6 to TRBJ1-5; tentatively, D is TRBD1 (5 bases). The CDR3 sequence is 16 residues long. Deletions cut 0 bases from V and 0 bases from J, with 10 bases between. Germline V lookup: CDR1 SGHDT, CDR2 YYEEEE. The CDR3 DNA follows: TGTGCCAGCAGCTTGGGCGGGGGTTTTAGCAATCAGCCCCAGCATTTT. This encodes CASSLGGGFSNQPQHF.

The J gene is TRBJ1-5, the V gene TRBV25-1; no clear D. CDR3 length: 14 residues. V was cut by 3 bases and J by 10 bases, with 16 bases left in between. Looked up from germline, CDR1 is MGHDK and CDR2 is SYGVNS. DNA for the CDR3: TGTGCCAGCAGTGACGACGGGTCCCTAGGACCCCAGCATTTT. It codes for CASSDDGSLGPQHF.

The chain recombines TRBV10-1 with TRBJ2-3, with 12 nucleotides matching TRBD2. Trimming removed 3 bases from V and 6 bases from J; junction bases left unmatched: 4. The CDR3 sequence is 15 residues long. The V gene's germline CDR1 is WNHNN and CDR2 SYGVQD (reference sequence). The CDR3 here is CASSDLLAGGDTQYF. CDR3 sequence (DNA): TGCGCCAGCAGTGATTTACTAGCGGGGGGTGATACGCAGTATTTT.

This clone has only one observation. This rearrangement joins TRBV19 to TRBJ1-5; tentative D call: TRBD1 (5 bases). Trimming stripped 2 bases from V and 7 bases from J, with 18 bases between. CDR1 and CDR2 from the germline V gene are LNHDA and SQIVND (reference sequence). This CDR3 has 16 residues. CDR3 region: CASSIQDTRQRQPQHF. The CDR3 DNA is TGTGCCAGTAGTATACAGGACACTCGTCAAAGACAGCCCCAGCATTTT.

V gene TRBV28 combines with J gene TRBJ1-2; D gene ambiguous. This CDR3 contains 19 residues. From germline, CDR1 is MDHEN and CDR2 SYDVKM. Between the trimmed V and J ends, which lost 6 bases and 4 bases, there was a span of 30 bases. The CDR3 protein is CASRLRGPLSQLFGYGYTF. The CDR3 nucleotides read TGTGCCAGCAGACTTCGCGGCCCGCTATCCCAGTTATTTGGCTATGGCTACACCTTC.

The genes are TRBV15 and TRBJ2-1; TRBD2 matches 8 bases. Germline CDR1 and CDR2: LNHNV and YYDKDF (reference sequence). The CDR3 contains 14 residues. V shed 5 bases, J shed 3 bases, and the junction held 3 bases outside the gene matches. As DNA, the CDR3 is TGTGCCACCAGCGTGGGACTAGGCTACAATGAGCAGTTCTTC. This translates into CATSVGLGYNEQFF.

This clone was counted only a few times. The chain links TRBV19 to TRBJ1-5; D uncertain. V lost 1 base, J lost 3 bases, and 7 bases lay in between. In germline, CDR1 is LNHDA, CDR2 SQIVND (reference sequence). The CDR3 runs 14 residues. The CDR3 bases are TGTGCCAGTAGTATAGGAGTCTCCAATCAGCCCCAGCATTTT. Amino acids: CASSIGVSNQPQHF.

The rearrangement uses TRBV6-5 and TRBJ2-7, with D tentatively TRBD2 (6 bases). CDR1 is MNHEY and CDR2 is SVGAGI in the germline V gene. The CDR3 has 14 amino acids. V was shortened by 6 bases and J by 3 bases, with 15 bases between the two germline ends. CDR3 DNA sequence: TGTGCCAGCAGCTTCCGGGACGGGAGCTACGAGCAGTACTTC. The encoded protein is CASSFRDGSYEQYF.

The J gene is TRBJ1-1, the V gene TRBV5-4, with D hard to call. The CDR3 is 16 amino acids. The germline gives CDR1 SGHNT, CDR2 YYREEE (reference sequence). Deletions cut 4 bases from V and 1 base from J, with 17 bases between. The CDR3 sequence: CASSVSARSGNTEAFF. Here the CDR3 DNA reads TGTGCCAGCAGCGTGTCGGCCAGGTCAGGGAACACTGAAGCTTTCTTT.

V and J are TRBV7-2 and TRBJ1-2, with 8 nucleotides matching TRBD1. CDR3 length: 13 residues. Germline trimming cut 5 bases from V and 4 bases from J; bases unmatched to any gene: 3. Per germline, CDR1 SGHTA and CDR2 FQGNSA. The CDR3 bases are TGTGCCAGCAGCGGGGACAGGTCCTATGGCTACACCTTC. Its protein is CASSGDRSYGYTF.

The chain combines TRBV7-9 with TRBJ1-2, with 7 bases aligning to TRBD1. Germline CDR1 reads SEHNR; CDR2 reads FQNEAQ (reference sequence). The CDR3 loop spans 15 amino acids. The V gene end was trimmed by 1 base and the J gene end by 8 bases; junction bases not matched to a gene: 10. The CDR3 sequence: CASSLDYRQGRGYTF. CDR3 bases: TGTGCCAGCAGCTTAGATTATAGACAGGGCCGCGGCTACACCTTC.

The rearrangement uses TRBV11-2 and TRBJ1-1; 8 bases agree with TRBD1. Trimming removed 5 bases from V and 3 bases from J; junction bases left unmatched: 11. Germline-derived CDR1 and CDR2 are SGHAT and FQNNGV. The CDR3 runs 16 residues. CDR3 sequence reads: CASSQPPGGDDTEAFF. CDR3 DNA sequence: TGTGCCAGCAGCCAACCCCCAGGGGGCGATGACACTGAAGCTTTCTTT.